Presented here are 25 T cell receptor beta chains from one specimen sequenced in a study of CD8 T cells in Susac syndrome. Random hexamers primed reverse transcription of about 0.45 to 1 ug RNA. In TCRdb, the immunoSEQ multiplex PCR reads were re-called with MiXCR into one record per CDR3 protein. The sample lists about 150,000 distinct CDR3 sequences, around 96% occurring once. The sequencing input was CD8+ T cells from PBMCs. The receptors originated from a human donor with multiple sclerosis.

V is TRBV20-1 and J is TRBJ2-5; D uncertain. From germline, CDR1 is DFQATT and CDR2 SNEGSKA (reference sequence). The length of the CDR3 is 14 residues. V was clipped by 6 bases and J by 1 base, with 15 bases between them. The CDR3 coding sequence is TGCAGTGCGGCCCCCTGGTCAGTCCAAGAGACCCAGTACTTC. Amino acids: CSAAPWSVQETQYF.

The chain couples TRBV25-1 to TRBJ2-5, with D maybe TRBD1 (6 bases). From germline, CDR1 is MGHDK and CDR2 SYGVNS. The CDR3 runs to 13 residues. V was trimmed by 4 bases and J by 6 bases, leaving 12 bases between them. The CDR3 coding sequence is TGTGCCAGCAGTGTGGACAGCGGAAAGACCCAGTACTTC. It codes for CASSVDSGKTQYF. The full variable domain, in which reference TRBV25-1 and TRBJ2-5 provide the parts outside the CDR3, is EADIYQTPRYLVIGTGKKITLECSQTMGHDKMYWYQQDPGMELHLIHYSYGVNSTEKGDLSSESTVSRIRTEHFPLTLESARPSHTSQYLCASSVDSGKTQYFGPGTRLLVL.

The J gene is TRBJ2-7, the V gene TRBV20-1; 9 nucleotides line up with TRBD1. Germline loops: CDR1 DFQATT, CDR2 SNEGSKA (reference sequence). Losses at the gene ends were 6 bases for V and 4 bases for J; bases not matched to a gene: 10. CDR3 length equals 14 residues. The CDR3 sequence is CSAWGTGRSYEQYF. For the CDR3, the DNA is TGCAGTGCCTGGGGGACAGGGAGAAGTTACGAGCAGTACTTC.

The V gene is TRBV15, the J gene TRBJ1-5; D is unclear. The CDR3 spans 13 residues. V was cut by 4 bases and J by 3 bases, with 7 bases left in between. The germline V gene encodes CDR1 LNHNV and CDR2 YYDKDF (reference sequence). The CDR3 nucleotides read TGTGCCACCAGCACCTCGTACAATCAGCCCCAGCATTTT. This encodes CATSTSYNQPQHF.

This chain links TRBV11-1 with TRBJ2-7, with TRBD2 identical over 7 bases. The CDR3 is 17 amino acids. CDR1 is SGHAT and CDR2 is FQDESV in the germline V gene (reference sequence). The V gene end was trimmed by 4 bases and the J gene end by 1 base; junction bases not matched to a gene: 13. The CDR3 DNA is TGTGCCAGCAGCTCGAGGGACTACTTTAAAGATTCCTACGAGCAGTACTTC. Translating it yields CASSSRDYFKDSYEQYF.

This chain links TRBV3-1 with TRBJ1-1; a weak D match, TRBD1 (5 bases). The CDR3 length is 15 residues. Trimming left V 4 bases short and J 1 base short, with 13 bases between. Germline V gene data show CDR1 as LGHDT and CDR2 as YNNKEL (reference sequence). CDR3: CASSREGRPNTEAFF. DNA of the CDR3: TGTGCCAGCAGCCGCGAGGGGAGGCCGAACACTGAAGCTTTCTTT.

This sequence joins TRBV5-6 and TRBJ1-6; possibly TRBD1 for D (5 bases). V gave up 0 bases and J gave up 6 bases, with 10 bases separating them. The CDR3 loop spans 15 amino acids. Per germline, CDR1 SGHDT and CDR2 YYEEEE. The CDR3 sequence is CASSLDWGGNSPLHF. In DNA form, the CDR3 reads TGTGCCAGCAGCTTGGATTGGGGCGGTAATTCACCCCTCCACTTT.

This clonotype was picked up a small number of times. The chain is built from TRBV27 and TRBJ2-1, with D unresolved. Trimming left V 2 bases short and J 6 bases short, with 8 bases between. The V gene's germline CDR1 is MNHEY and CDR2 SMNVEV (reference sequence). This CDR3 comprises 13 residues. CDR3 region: CASSLTGGNEQFF. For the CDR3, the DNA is TGTGCCAGCAGTTTAACGGGCGGCAATGAGCAGTTCTTC.

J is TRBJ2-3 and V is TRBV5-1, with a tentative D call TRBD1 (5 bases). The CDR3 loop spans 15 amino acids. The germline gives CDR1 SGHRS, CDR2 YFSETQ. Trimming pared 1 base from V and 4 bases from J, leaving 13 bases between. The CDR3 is CASSLNGRAPDTQYF. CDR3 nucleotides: TGCGCCAGCAGCTTGAACGGCAGGGCGCCAGATACGCAGTATTTT.

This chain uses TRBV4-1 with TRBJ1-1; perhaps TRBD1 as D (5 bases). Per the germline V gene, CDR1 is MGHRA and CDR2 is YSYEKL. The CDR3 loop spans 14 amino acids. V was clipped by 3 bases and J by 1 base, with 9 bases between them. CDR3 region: CASSQDQGNTEAFF. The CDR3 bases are TGCGCCAGCAGCCAGGATCAGGGGAACACTGAAGCTTTCTTT.

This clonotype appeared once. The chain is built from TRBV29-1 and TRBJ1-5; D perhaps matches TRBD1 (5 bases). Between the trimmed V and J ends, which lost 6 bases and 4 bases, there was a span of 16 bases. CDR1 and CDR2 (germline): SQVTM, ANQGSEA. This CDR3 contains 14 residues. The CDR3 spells CSVGRAGRNQPQHF. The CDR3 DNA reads TGCAGCGTCGGCCGGGCAGGGAGGAATCAGCCCCAGCATTTT. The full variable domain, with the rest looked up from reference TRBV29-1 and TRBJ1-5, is SAVISQKPSRDICQRGTSLTIQCQVDSQVTMMFWYRQQPGQSLTLIATANQGSEATYESGFVIDKFPISRPNLTFSTLTVSNMSPEDSSIYLCSVGRAGRNQPQHFGDGTRLSIL.

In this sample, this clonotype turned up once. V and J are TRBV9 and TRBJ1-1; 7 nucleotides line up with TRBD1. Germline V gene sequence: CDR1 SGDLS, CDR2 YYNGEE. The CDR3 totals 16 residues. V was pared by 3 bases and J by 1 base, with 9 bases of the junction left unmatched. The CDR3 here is CASSDTGVARNTEAFF. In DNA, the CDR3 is TGTGCCAGCAGCGACACAGGGGTGGCCCGGAACACTGAAGCTTTCTTT.

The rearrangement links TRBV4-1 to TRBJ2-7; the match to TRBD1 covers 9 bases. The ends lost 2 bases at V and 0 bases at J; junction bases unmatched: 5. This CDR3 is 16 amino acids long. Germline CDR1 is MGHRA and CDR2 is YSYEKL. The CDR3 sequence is CASSQSDRGGSYEQYF. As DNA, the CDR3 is TGCGCCAGCAGCCAATCGGACAGGGGTGGCTCCTACGAGCAGTACTTC.

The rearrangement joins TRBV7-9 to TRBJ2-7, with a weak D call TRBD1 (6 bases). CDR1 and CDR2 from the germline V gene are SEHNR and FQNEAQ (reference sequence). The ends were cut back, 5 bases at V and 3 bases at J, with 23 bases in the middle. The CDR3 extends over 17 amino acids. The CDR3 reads CASSPGPRGVGGYEQYF. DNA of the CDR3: TGTGCCAGCAGCCCGGGACCCCGAGGAGTAGGGGGCTACGAGCAGTACTTC. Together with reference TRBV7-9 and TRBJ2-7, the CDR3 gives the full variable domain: DTGVSQNPRHKITKRGQNVTFRCDPISEHNRLYWYRQTLGQGPEFLTYFQNEAQLEKSRLLSDRFSAERPKGSFSTLEIQRTEQGDSAMYLCASSPGPRGVGGYEQYFGPGTRLTVT.

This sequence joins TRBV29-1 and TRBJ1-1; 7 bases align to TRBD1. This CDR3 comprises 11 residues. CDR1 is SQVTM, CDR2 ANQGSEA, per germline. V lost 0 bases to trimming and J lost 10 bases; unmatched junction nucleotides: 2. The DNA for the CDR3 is TGCAGCGTTGAAGATAGGACAGGAGCTTTCTTT. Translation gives CSVEDRTGAFF.

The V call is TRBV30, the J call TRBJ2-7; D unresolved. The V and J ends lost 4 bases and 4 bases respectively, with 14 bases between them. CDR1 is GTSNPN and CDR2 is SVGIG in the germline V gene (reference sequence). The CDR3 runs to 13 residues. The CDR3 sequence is CAWKTPNVYEQYF. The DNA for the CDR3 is TGTGCCTGGAAAACTCCCAACGTATACGAGCAGTACTTC. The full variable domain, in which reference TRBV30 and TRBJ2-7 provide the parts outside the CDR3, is SQTIHQWPATLVQPVGSPLSLECTVEGTSNPNLYWYRQAAGRGLQLLFYSVGIGQISSEVPQNLSASRPQDRQFILSSKKLLLSDSGFYLCAWKTPNVYEQYFGPGTRLTVT.

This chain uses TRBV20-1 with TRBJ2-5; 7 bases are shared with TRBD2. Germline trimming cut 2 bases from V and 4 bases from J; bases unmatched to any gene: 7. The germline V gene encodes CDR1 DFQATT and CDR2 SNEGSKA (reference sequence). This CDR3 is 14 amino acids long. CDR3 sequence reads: CSARRLADGETQYF. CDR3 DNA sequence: TGCAGTGCTAGACGCCTAGCGGATGGAGAGACCCAGTACTTC.

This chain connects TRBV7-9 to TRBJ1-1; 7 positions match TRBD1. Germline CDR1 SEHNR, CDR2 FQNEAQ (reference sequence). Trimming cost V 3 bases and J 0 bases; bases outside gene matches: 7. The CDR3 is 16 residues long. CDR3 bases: TGTGCCAGCAGCTTGCCCACAGGGGAGGTGAACACTGAAGCTTTCTTT. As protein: CASSLPTGEVNTEAFF.

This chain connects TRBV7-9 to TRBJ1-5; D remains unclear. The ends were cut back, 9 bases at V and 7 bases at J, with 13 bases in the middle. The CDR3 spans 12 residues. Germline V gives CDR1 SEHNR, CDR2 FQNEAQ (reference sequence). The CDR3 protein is CASTHGSQPQHF. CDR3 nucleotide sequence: TGTGCCAGTACCCACGGGTCCCAGCCCCAGCATTTT.

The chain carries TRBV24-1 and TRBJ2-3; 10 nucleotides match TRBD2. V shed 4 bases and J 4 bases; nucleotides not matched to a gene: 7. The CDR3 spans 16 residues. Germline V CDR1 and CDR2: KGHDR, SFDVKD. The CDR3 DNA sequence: TGTGCCACCAGTGACTCCCCTGGACTAGCGGCAGATACGCAGTATTTT. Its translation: CATSDSPGLAADTQYF.

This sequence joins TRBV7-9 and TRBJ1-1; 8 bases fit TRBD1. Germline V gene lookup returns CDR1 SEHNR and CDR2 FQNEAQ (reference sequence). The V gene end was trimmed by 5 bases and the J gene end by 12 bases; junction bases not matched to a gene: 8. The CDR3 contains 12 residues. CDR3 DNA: TGTGCCAGCAGCAAAGACAGGGGTTTATCTTTCTTT. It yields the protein CASSKDRGLSFF.

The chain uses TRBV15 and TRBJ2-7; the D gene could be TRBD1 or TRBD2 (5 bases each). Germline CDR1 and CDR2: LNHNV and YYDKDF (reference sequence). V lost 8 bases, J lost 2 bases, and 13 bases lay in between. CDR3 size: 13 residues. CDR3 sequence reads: CATGGPRTYEQYF. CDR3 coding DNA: TGTGCCACCGGGGGACCACGGACCTACGAGCAGTACTTC.

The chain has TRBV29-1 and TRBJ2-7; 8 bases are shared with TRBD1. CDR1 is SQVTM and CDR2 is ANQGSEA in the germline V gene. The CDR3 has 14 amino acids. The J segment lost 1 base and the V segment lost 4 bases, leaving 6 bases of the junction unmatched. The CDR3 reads CSVAGGGRSYEQYF. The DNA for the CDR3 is TGCAGCGTTGCAGGGGGCGGAAGGTCCTACGAGCAGTACTTC.

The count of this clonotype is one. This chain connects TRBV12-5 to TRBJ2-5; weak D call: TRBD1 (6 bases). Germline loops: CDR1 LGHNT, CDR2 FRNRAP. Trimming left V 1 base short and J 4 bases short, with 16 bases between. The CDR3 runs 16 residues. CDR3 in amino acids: CASGLANARGRETQYF. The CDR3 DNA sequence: TGTGCTAGTGGTTTGGCGAACGCCAGGGGACGAGAGACCCAGTACTTC.

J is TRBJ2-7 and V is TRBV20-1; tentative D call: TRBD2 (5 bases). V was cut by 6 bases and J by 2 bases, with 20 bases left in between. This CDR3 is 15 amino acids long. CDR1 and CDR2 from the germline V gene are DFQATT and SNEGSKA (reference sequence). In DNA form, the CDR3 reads TGCAGTGCCCTTTCGCCCGACGGGATTACCTACGAGCAGTACTTC. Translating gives CSALSPDGITYEQYF.